This TCR beta chain was found in a study of blood T cell repertoires in COVID-19. V was pared by 0 bases and J by 6 bases, with 3 bases of the junction left unmatched. CDR1 KGHSH and CDR2 LQKENI come from the germline V gene. The CDR3 contains 17 residues. Methods used by the authors: Reference gene primer amplification in the assay estimated nucleated cell counts. TCRdb keeps only in-frame clones here, not all; method: immunoSEQ multiplex PCR. V and J calls and clone size are given by that table; D and trimming were obtained from the DNA. The table shows hundreds of thousands of clones, with about nine tenths occurring only once.

Sequencing used PBMCs or T cells enriched from blood (not recorded which). This receptor was obtained from a woman between 40 and 55 years old who had recovered from COVID-19. This chain uses TRBV18 with TRBJ2-2; the match to TRBD2 covers 14 bases. CDR3 amino acids: CASSPPGLAGVAGELFF. In DNA, the CDR3 is TGTGCCAGCTCACCACCGGGACTAGCGGGAGTCGCCGGGGAGCTGTTTTTT. The variable domain in full, completed from reference TRBV18 and TRBJ2-2, reads NAGVMQNPRHLVRRRGQEARLRCSPMKGHSHVYWYRQLPEEGLKFMVYLQKENIIDESGMPKERFSAEFPKEGPSILRIQQVVRGDSAAYFCASSPPGLAGVAGELFFGEGSRLTVL.